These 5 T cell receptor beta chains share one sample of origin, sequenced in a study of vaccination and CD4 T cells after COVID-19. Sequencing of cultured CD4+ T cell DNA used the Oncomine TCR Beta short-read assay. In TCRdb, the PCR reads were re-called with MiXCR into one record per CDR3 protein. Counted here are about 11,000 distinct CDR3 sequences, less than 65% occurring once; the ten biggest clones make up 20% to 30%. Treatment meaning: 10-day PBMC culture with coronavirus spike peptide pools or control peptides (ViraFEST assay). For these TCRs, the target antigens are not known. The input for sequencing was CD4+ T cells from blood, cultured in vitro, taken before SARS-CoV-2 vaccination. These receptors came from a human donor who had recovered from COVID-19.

The DNA for the CDR3 is TGCAGTGCTAGACAGGGGGCAGATACGCAGTATTTT. Translation gives CSARQGADTQYF. V usage is TRBV20-1 and J usage is TRBJ2-3; 7 bases line up with TRBD1. The germline V gene has CDR1 DFQATT and CDR2 SNEGSKA (reference sequence). With V trimmed by 2 bases and J by 4 bases, 0 bases remained unmatched. The CDR3 consists of 12 residues.

CDR3 region: CASSTEAVSMNTEAFF. CDR3 nucleotides: TGTGCCAGCAGTACGGAGGCAGTCAGTATGAACACTGAAGCTTTCTTT. This chain connects TRBV6-1 to TRBJ1-1; D gene ambiguous. Germline V gene data show CDR1 as MNHNS and CDR2 as SASEGT. Trimming left V 5 bases short and J 0 bases short, with 16 bases between. This CDR3 has 16 residues.

In DNA form, the CDR3 reads TGTGCCAGCAGTTTCAACTCAGGGGGAAATCAGCCCCAGCATTTT. Protein product: CASSFNSGGNQPQHF. J is TRBJ1-5 and V is TRBV12-3 or TRBV12-4; 7 bases line up with TRBD1. The CDR3 is made up of 15 amino acids. J was trimmed by 4 bases and V by 3 bases; bases with no gene match: 6.

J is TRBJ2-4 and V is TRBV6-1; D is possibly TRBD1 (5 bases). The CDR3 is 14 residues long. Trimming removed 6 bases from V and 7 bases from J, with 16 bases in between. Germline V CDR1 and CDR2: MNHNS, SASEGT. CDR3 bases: TGTGCCAGCAGGCCTGATAGGGGTGGGAACATTCAGTACTTC. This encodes CASRPDRGGNIQYF.

Written as DNA, the CDR3 is TGTGCCAGCTCGCGAGGAGTGGGAGAGACCCAGTACTTC. Translation: CASSRGVGETQYF. The J gene is TRBJ2-5, the V gene TRBV6-1, with D unclear. Trimming removed 8 bases from V and 4 bases from J, with 14 bases in between. CDR1 and CDR2 (germline): MNHNS, SASEGT. The CDR3 is 13 residues long.